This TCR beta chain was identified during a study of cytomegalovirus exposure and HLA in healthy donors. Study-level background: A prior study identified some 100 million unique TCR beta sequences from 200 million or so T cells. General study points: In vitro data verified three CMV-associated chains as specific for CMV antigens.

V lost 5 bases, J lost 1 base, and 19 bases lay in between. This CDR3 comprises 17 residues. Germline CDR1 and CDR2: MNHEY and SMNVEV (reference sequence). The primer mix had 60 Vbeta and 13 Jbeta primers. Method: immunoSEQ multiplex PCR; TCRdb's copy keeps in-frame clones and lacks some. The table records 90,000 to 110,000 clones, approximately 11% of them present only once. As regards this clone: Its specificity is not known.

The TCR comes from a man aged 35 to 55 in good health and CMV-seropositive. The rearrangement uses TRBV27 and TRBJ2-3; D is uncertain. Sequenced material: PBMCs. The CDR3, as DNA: TGTGCCAGCAGTATACCCCCAGTCCCGCCTCGCACAGATACGCAGTATTTT. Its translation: CASSIPPVPPRTDTQYF.